This paragraph covers one T cell receptor beta chain sequence. This clone has more than one count but fewer than ten. Its antigen is not yet known. Qualities for individual bases were not recorded, and no much larger clone is one base off. The CDR3 holds 14 amino acids from the cysteine to the phenylalanine. The entry retains the CDR3 DNA only, 42 bases that are in frame from base 1. CDR1 and CDR2 were assigned from the germline V gene (reference sequence) as MNHEY and SMNVEV. V trim: 7 bases; J trim: 7 bases; unmatched bases: 6. For sequencing of the TCRbeta CDR3 region, genomic DNA was extracted from the sorted cells. TCRbeta CDR3 regions were sequenced using the immunoSEQ Assay. Not all clones reach the TCRdb copy of this immuneACCESS table, which keeps in-frame sequences only. Checked studies attribute under half of the gap to unresolved V genes and leave the rest unexplained. The sample yields about 73,000 clones; 70% to 90% were counted once. About 0.53% of the sample comes from the top ten.

The trial excluded patients who had a history of autoimmune disease or were on systemic immunosuppression. Peripheral blood for TCR sequencing was collected from all dose cohorts at baseline, on cycle 4 day 1, and on cycle 7 day 1. The samples were drawn from a first-in-human, open-label, multicenter phase I dose-escalation trial of ivuxolimab. The trial enrolled adults with locally advanced or metastatic head and neck squamous cell, hepatocellular, melanoma or renal cell carcinoma. Before TCR sequencing, CD4+ T cells and CD8+ T cells were sorted from peripheral blood as separate populations. This sample was included in a study of OX40 agonist ivuxolimab in advanced cancers. For the study in its entirety: The costimulatory receptor OX40 (CD134) was targeted by ivuxolimab, a fully human IgG2 agonistic monoclonal antibody. Intravenous ivuxolimab was administered to patients every 2 weeks at six dose levels: 0.01, 0.1, 0.3, 1.5, 3 and 10 mg/kg. Of the roughly 54 dose-escalation patients, hepatocellular carcinoma was present in 19, melanoma in around 15, renal cell carcinoma in 9 and head and neck cancer in 9. The dose-escalation cohort was about 83% male with a mean age of around 62 years, ranging from roughly 23 to 90. Prior anti-PD-1, anti-PD-L1 or anti-CTLA-4 therapy was permitted, and less than 45% of dose-escalation patients had received checkpoint inhibitors. Three dose-escalation patients achieved partial responses, one with hepatocellular carcinoma and two with cutaneous melanoma. The point of sequencing TCRbeta in the periphery was to test whether ivuxolimab changed TCR sequence diversity and drove clonal T-cell expansion. The monotherapy dose-escalation portion (N of about 47 patients) of the phase I ivuxolimab trial is reported in the paper.

What the research found in general, with its limitations: In the 0.1-3.0 mg/kg groups, partial responders had among the lowest normalized peripheral clonal expansion, particularly in CD8+ T cells. After ivuxolimab, CD8+ T cells had more expanded clones than CD4+ T cells on average. Low levels of normalized T-cell clonal expansion were also shown by some nonresponding patients. Antigen specificity was not determined for the clonally expanded peripheral T cells. At doses from 0.1 to 3.0 mg/kg, clonal expansion was seen in both CD4+ and CD8+ blood T cells between baseline and week 6.

This TCR came from an adult with an advanced solid tumor such as melanoma, head and neck, liver or kidney cancer. The material was CD4+ or CD8+ T cells sorted from blood, obtained in a trial of the OX40 agonist ivuxolimab. The sequence links TRBV27 to TRBJ2-1; TRBD1 matches 11 bases in the middle. The sequenced DNA: TGTGCCAGCACCAGGGACAGGGGGACTAATGAGCAGTTCTTC. Translation gives CASTRDRGTNEQFF.